The present entry profiles one TCR beta chain with its context. The antigen is undetermined. Unique molecular identifiers were built into the TCR beta cDNA libraries. From 1 to 10 million T cells, roughly 0.5 million cDNA molecules were obtained. TCRdb re-derived calls from the PCR reads in MiXCR, one entry per CDR3 protein. The table includes roughly 800,000 distinct CDR3 sequences, 40% to 55% detected once. The data belong to a study of post-analysis software for immune sequencing data. Regarding the study as a whole: Patients used several TRBV segments, including TRBV5-6, TRBV5-1 and TRBV20-1, more often than controls.

The V end was cut by 5 bases, the J end by 0 bases, with 13 bases between. CDR3 length: 16 amino acids. The germline V gene has CDR1 SGHTA and CDR2 FQGTGA. The rearrangement uses TRBV7-3 and TRBJ2-2, with D possibly called TRBD1 or TRBD2 (5 bases each). The receptor was derived from a girl aged 5-17 years with multiple sclerosis. Sequences were obtained from blood. The CDR3 coding sequence is TGTGCCAGCAGCGCCCGAGGGGCCACGAACACCGGGGAGCTGTTTTTT. It specifies CASSARGATNTGELFF.